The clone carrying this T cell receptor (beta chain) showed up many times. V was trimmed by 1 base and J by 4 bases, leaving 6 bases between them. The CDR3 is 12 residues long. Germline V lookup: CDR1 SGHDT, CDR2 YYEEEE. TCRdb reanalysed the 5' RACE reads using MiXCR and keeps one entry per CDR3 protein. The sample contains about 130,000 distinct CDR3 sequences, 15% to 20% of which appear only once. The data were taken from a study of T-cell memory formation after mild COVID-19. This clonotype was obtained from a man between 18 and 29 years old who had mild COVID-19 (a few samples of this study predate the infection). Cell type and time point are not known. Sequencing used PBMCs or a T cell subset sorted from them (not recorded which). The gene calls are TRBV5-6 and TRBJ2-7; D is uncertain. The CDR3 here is CASSLRDYEQYF. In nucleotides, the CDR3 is TGTGCCAGCAGCTTGAGAGATTACGAGCAGTACTTC.